The 10 T cell receptor beta chains presented below share a single source sample, sequenced in a study of cytomegalovirus exposure and HLA in healthy donors. The PCR made use of 60 Vbeta and 13 Jbeta primers. Method: immunoSEQ multiplex PCR; TCRdb's copy keeps in-frame clones and lacks some. Of more than 150,000 clones listed, approximately 84% are singletons. Sequencing input: PBMCs. Every receptor here comes from a girl less than two years old in good health and CMV-seronegative.

V gene TRBV15 combines with J gene TRBJ2-4; D unclear. Germline CDR1 and CDR2: LNHNV and YYDKDF (reference sequence). The V gene lost 8 bases and the J gene lost 0 bases, with 14 bases spanning the gap. CDR3 length equals 15 residues. CDR3 protein: CATASPWAAKNIQYF. CDR3 sequence (DNA): TGTGCCACCGCGTCCCCGTGGGCAGCCAAAAACATTCAGTACTTC. Full variable domain (outside the CDR3, taken from reference TRBV15 and TRBJ2-4): DAMVIQNPRYQVTQFGKPVTLSCSQTLNHNVMYWYQQKSSQAPKLLFHYYDKDFNNEADTPDNFQSRRPNTSFCFLDIRSPGLGDTAMYLCATASPWAAKNIQYFGAGTRLSVL.

The chain has TRBV2 and TRBJ1-1; no clear D gene. The length of the CDR3 is 12 residues. Germline CDR1 reads SNHLY; CDR2 reads FYNNEI. Trimming left V 7 bases short and J 3 bases short, with 9 bases between. CDR3 in DNA: TGTGCCAGCATCCTAGTGGACACTGAAGCTTTCTTT. This codes for CASILVDTEAFF.

The genes are TRBV6-1 and TRBJ2-1; D remains ambiguous. The CDR3 spans 14 residues. Germline lookup yields CDR1 MNHNS and CDR2 SASEGT. V dropped 2 bases and J dropped 7 bases, with 12 bases sitting between them. The CDR3 region has the DNA TGTGCCAGCAGTGAAATTGACTTTCCGAATGAGCAGTTCTTC. Translation: CASSEIDFPNEQFF.

In its sample, this clone was seen once. The rearrangement uses TRBV27 and TRBJ2-7; 7 bases match TRBD1. Germline V gives CDR1 MNHEY, CDR2 SMNVEV (reference sequence). V lost 5 bases, J lost 4 bases, and 8 bases stayed unmatched. CDR3 length equals 14 residues. CDR3 in amino acids: CASSPRDSKYEQYF. CDR3 DNA: TGTGCCAGCAGTCCCCGGGACAGTAAGTACGAGCAGTACTTC.

The chain has TRBV10-3 and TRBJ1-2, with D uncertain. Germline CDR1 ENHRY, CDR2 SYGVKD. The CDR3 is made up of 12 amino acids. Trimming removed 3 bases from V and 5 bases from J, with 7 bases in between. CDR3 DNA: TGTGCCATCAGTGAAGAGGATTATGGCTACACCTTC. Protein sequence: CAISEEDYGYTF.

The chain employs TRBV7-9 and TRBJ1-1; D is unresolved. The length of the CDR3 is 12 residues. V shed 5 bases and J shed 6 bases, with 10 bases lying between them. CDR1 and CDR2 (germline): SEHNR, FQNEAQ (reference sequence). The CDR3 sequence: CASSPSMSEAFF. CDR3 DNA: TGTGCCAGCAGCCCTAGTATGTCTGAAGCTTTCTTT.

This clone was recorded only once. This chain uses TRBV4-1 with TRBJ2-7, with TRBD1 matching over 7 bases. The CDR3 consists of 16 residues. Germline CDR1 is MGHRA and CDR2 is YSYEKL. Trimming cost V 2 bases and J 5 bases; bases outside gene matches: 12. The CDR3 is CASSQTRSTGNHEQYF. The CDR3, as DNA: TGCGCCAGCAGCCAAACCCGATCGACAGGGAACCACGAGCAGTACTTC.

V is TRBV13 and J is TRBJ2-3; 10 nucleotides agree with TRBD2. The V gene's germline CDR1 is PRHDT and CDR2 FYEKMQ (reference sequence). The CDR3 sequence is 15 residues long. V gave up 5 bases and J gave up 5 bases; unmatched junction bases: 7. CDR3 in amino acids: CASSMSGGAGDTQYF. In nucleotides, the CDR3 is TGTGCCAGCAGCATGAGCGGGGGGGCCGGAGATACGCAGTATTTT.

The chain couples TRBV9 to TRBJ1-5; TRBD1 agrees at 7 bases. This CDR3 is built from 17 residues. Germline V gene sequence: CDR1 SGDLS, CDR2 YYNGEE. J lost 0 bases, V lost 0 bases, and 6 bases had no gene match. As DNA, the CDR3 is TGTGCCAGCAGCGTAGGGGACAGCGAAGGTAGCAATCAGCCCCAGCATTTT. Translating gives CASSVGDSEGSNQPQHF.

This clone was detected only once. The rearrangement joins TRBV7-6 to TRBJ2-1, with TRBD2 matching over 9 bases. This CDR3 is built from 15 residues. V dropped 5 bases and J dropped 3; count of bases not matched to a gene: 5. Germline values: CDR1 SGHVS, CDR2 FNYEAQ. CDR3 DNA sequence: TGTGCCAGCAGCCCCGGGACTAGCATCTACAATGAGCAGTTCTTC. This translates into CASSPGTSIYNEQFF.